Here is one T cell receptor (beta chain) with its context. Its antigen is currently not known. No base-level quality is on record; no much larger clone is a single base apart. One collaborating source in Seattle enrolled patients during active infection and followed them longitudinally through the course of disease. Whole blood was collected in K2EDTA tubes by collaborating institutions according to the institutions' own protocols. Collaborator samples were shipped for TCRbeta analysis as frozen whole blood, isolated PBMCs, or DNA extracted from either sample type. TCRbeta CDR3 regions were amplified from genomic DNA using the immunoSEQ Assay, a bias-controlled multiplex PCR. Turning to the authors' computational methods: Within the assay, amplification of reference gene primers was used to estimate how many nucleated cells each sample contained. To quantify the absolute abundance of each unique TCRbeta CDR3 rearrangement, sequence reads were collapsed and filtered. For each sample, productive Simpson clonality was calculated as the square root of Simpson's diversity index across productive rearrangements. The table comes from immuneACCESS by way of TCRdb, which keeps in-frame sequences with V and J called. Part of the clones is missing from these tables; in studies checked, under half for an unresolved V gene and the rest for unknown reasons. V and J calls plus clone size are reproduced from that table; the DNA served to infer D and trimming. The sample table records over 60,000 clones; 90% of these occur just once. The top ten clones comprise more than 0.4% of the sample.

There are 15 amino acids in the CDR3, from cysteine to phenylalanine inclusive. Of the read, only the CDR3 DNA is kept; its 45 bases are in frame from base 1. CDR1 and CDR2 were assigned from the germline V gene as LGHNT and FRNRAP. Trimming takes 4 bases off V and 2 bases off J; junction bases not matched to a gene: 2. The sample is drawn from a study of blood T cell repertoires in COVID-19 (dated by TCRdb to 2020 to 2022). At the level of the whole study: The collaborator samples originated in the United States, Italy and Spain and spanned the acute and convalescent phases of COVID-19. Sample metadata almost always included a de-identified subject ID, COVID-19 status, age in years and sex. The material from the prospective study consisted of cDNA or gDNA derived from T cells, B-cell-depleted T cells, or PBMCs. Where available, HLA class I and class II types were taken from metadata supplied by the sample provider and were not determined by assay-based typing. Deeply sampled blood TCRbeta repertoires from subjects exposed to, actively infected with, or recovered from COVID-19 were included in the dataset. The repertoires were released in a freely available public database intended as a resource for research on the immune response to SARS-CoV-2. Samples were obtained from the ongoing ImmuneRACE study (first 160 participants) and from approximately 1,200 subjects provided by 6 global collaborators.

Broader findings and caveats from the paper: The amount of clinical and demographic metadata varied by source and participant and was provided uncurated.

The specimen was peripheral blood. Here the chain combines TRBV12-5 and TRBJ1-5; the junction holds 10 bases that match TRBD1. The receptor was derived from a man aged 50 to 60 with COVID-19, enrolled during active disease. The DNA reads as follows: TGTGCTAGTGGTTACGGGACAGGGGGCAATCAGCCCCAGCATTTT. Translated, this is CASGYGTGGNQPQHF.